This T cell receptor (beta chain) derives from a study of T-cell memory formation after mild COVID-19. Study context: The TCR clusters were mostly specific to one donor.

From 5'RACE with constant-segment primers came TCR alpha and TCR beta cDNA libraries that carried sample barcodes and UMIs. TCRdb re-analysed the 5' RACE reads in MiXCR, keeping a single row per CDR3 protein. The sample has 150,000 to 200,000 distinct CDR3 sequences, roughly 10% seen once. Whole-study results and caveats: Contracting CD8+ clones were enriched in EMRA, CD4+ mainly in CM and EM. Clones shrinking from day 15 to 85 showed even CD4/CD8 mixes; later expanders tilted CD4+.

Germline trimming cut 6 bases from V and 1 base from J; bases unmatched to any gene: 11. Germline V gives CDR1 DFQATT, CDR2 SNEGSKA (reference sequence). CDR3 size: 17 residues. Comment on this clonotype: Its antigen is not known.

The sample comprised PBMCs or a T cell subset sorted from them (not recorded which). The rearrangement links TRBV20-1 to TRBJ2-6, with 8 bases matching TRBD1. The sequence came from a man younger than 35 who had mild COVID-19 (a few samples of this study predate the infection). Cell type and time point are not known. The CDR3 reads CSAATGVGPSGANVLTF. DNA of the CDR3: TGCAGTGCCGCGACAGGGGTCGGACCTTCTGGGGCCAACGTCCTGACTTTC.